This TCR beta chain was recovered during a study of T cells in Graves' hyperthyroidism and ophthalmopathy. Findings of the study overall: In simple terms, a model built on 13 V-J features told ophthalmopathy apart from stable hyperthyroidism. The blood repertoire included most of the expanded thyroid clonotypes above 0.001.

This clonotype has at least ten counts. Its antigen is as yet unknown. Researchers amplified the TCR beta CDR3 regions from RNA transcripts. HTBI primers were employed in a first-round RT-PCR of the TCR CDR3. TCRdb fed the multiplex PCR reads into MiXCR, producing one record per CDR3 protein. The data contain around 600,000 distinct CDR3 sequences, about 14% of them singletons. Each person with ophthalmopathy scored at least 3 on the Clinical Activity Score, reached NOSPECS grade 4 or higher, and had been ill under 3 months. Exclusion criteria comprised uncontrolled infection, other autoimmune disease, pregnancy or lactation. The sequenced sample consisted of blood. The clonotype comes from a woman aged 45-60 years with Graves' ophthalmopathy.

CDR3 protein: CSARFRRSSYNEQFF. The DNA of the CDR3 is TGCAGTGCTAGGTTTAGGCGGAGCTCCTACAATGAGCAGTTCTTC. This sequence joins TRBV20-1 and TRBJ2-1, with unresolved D. The CDR3 length is 15 residues. Germline-derived CDR1 and CDR2 are DFQATT and SNEGSKA (reference sequence). Trimming shortened V by 3 bases and J by 0 bases, and 12 bases separated the two germline ends.